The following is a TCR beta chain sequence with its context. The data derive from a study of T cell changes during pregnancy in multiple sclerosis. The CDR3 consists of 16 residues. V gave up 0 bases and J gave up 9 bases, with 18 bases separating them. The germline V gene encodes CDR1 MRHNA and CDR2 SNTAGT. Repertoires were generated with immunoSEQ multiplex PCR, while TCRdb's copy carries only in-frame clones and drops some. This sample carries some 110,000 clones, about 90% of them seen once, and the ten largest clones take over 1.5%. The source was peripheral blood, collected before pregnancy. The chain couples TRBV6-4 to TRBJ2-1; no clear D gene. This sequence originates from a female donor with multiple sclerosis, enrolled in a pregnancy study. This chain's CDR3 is CASSDSLSSSLSEQFF. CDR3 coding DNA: TGTGCCAGCAGTGACTCCCTTTCGTCGTCCCTAAGTGAGCAGTTCTTC.